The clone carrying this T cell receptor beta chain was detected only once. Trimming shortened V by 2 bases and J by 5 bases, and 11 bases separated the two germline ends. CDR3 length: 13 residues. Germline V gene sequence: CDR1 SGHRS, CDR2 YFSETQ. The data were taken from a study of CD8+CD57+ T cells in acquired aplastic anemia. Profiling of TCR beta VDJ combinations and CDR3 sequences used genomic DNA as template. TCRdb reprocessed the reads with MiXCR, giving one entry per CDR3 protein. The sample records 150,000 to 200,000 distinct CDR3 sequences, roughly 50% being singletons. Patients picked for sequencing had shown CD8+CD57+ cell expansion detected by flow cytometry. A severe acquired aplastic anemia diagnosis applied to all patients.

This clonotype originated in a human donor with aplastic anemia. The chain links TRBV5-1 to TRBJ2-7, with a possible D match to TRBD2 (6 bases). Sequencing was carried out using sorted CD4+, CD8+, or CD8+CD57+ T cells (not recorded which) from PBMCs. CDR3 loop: CASSLELAHEQYF. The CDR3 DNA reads TGCGCCAGCAGCTTAGAACTAGCCCACGAGCAGTACTTC.